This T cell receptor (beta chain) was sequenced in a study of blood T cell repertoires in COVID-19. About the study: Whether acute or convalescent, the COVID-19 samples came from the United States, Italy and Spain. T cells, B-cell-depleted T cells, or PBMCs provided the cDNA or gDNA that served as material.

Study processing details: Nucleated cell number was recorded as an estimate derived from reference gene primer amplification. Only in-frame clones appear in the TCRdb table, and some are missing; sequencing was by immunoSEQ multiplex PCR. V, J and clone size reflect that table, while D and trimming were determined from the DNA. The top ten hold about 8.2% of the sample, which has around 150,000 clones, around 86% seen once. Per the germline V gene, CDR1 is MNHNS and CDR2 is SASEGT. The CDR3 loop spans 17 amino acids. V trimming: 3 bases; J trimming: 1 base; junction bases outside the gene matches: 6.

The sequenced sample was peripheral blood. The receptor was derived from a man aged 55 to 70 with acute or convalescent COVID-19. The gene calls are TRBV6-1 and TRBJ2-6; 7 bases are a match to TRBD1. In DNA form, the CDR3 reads TGTGCCAGCAGTGAGGGGGCAGGGGGATCTGGGGCCAACGTCCTGACTTTC. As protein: CASSEGAGGSGANVLTF.